Ten or more counts support the clone carrying this T cell receptor (beta chain). Its antigen is unidentified. The data were obtained in a study of breast tumors, draining lymph nodes, adjacent tissues. General study results and limits: Tumor repertoires ranked between lymph nodes and nontumor tissue in diversity, with V and J gene preferences.

A single record per CDR3 protein comes from TCRdb applying MiXCR to the multiplex PCR reads. The data contain around 43,000 distinct CDR3 sequences, 20% to 25% of them singletons. This CDR3 comprises 15 residues. V was pared by 4 bases and J by 6 bases, with 6 bases of the junction left unmatched. Germline CDR1 SGHRS, CDR2 YFSETQ. Sequencing was carried out using breast tumor tissue. The rearrangement joins TRBV5-1 to TRBJ2-4, with 11 bases identical to TRBD1. The clonotype comes from a female donor with breast cancer. Some clones in this sample may be carry-over from other donors' samples. CDR3 sequence: CASSAGQGALNIQYF. CDR3 nucleotide sequence: TGCGCCAGCAGCGCTGGACAGGGGGCTTTAAACATTCAGTACTTC.